The 11 T cell receptor beta chains given below trace back to one sample, sequenced in a study of T cell responses to AZD1222 COVID-19 vaccine. TCRdb's table, derived via immunoSEQ multiplex PCR, lists solely in-frame clones and lacks some. This table has 90,000 to 120,000 clones, just over 85% appearing once. The material sequenced was peripheral blood, taken on day 0 of AZD1222 vaccination. The source of these receptors is an adult in good health.

V and J are TRBV29-1 and TRBJ1-2; 10 positions match TRBD1. V shed 5 bases, J shed 4 bases, and the junction held 4 bases outside the gene matches. The length of the CDR3 is 13 residues. Per the germline V gene, CDR1 is SQVTM and CDR2 is ANQGSEA. CDR3 loop: CSVLRDRGYGYTF. The CDR3 coding sequence is TGCAGCGTTCTCCGGGACAGGGGCTATGGCTACACCTTC.

A few counts support this clone. This chain links TRBV9 with TRBJ2-5; 9 positions agree with TRBD1. From germline, CDR1 is SGDLS and CDR2 YYNGEE. V lost 6 bases to trimming and J lost 4 bases; unmatched junction nucleotides: 7. The CDR3 spans 14 residues. The CDR3 spells CASTLGTGRETQYF. The CDR3 DNA sequence: TGTGCCAGCACCCTGGGGACAGGGAGAGAGACCCAGTACTTC. Looking up the rest from reference TRBV9 and TRBJ2-5 gives the full variable domain: DSGVTQTPKHLITATGQRVTLRCSPRSGDLSVYWYQQSLDQGLQFLIQYYNGEERAKGNILERFSAQQFPDLHSELNLSSLELGDSALYFCASTLGTGRETQYFGPGTRLLVL.

The count of this clone is one. The genes are TRBV24-1 and TRBJ2-7, with D possibly being TRBD2 (6 bases). V gave up 3 bases and J gave up 7 bases, with 12 bases separating them. The CDR3 consists of 13 residues. Germline CDR1 reads KGHDR; CDR2 reads SFDVKD. For the CDR3, the DNA is TGTGCCACCAGTGATGCCGGGAGTGGGGAGCAGTACTTC. Amino acid sequence: CATSDAGSGEQYF.

On this clone itself: Sequence at one end of the junction differs from germline and may be a read error. This chain connects TRBV6-2 or TRBV6-3 to TRBJ2-5; weak D call: TRBD2 (6 bases). The CDR3 is 16 amino acids. From germline, CDR1 is MNHEY and CDR2 SVGEGT. The CDR3 loop reads CASSRWVADSQKTQYF. The CDR3 DNA reads as TGTGCCAGCAGTCGTTGGGTAGCGGACTCCCAAAAGACCCAGTACTTC.

This chain joins TRBV3-1 (or the pseudogene TRBV3-2) and TRBJ1-2; 7 bases align to TRBD1. Germline values: CDR1 LGHDT, CDR2 YNNKEL (reference sequence). CDR3 size: 13 residues. J was trimmed by 8 bases and V by 3 bases; bases with no gene match: 6. The CDR3 sequence is CASSQDQGGGYTF. Here the CDR3 DNA reads TGTGCCAGCAGCCAGGACCAGGGGGGAGGCTACACCTTC.

The chain has TRBV29-1 and TRBJ1-2; a possible D gene is TRBD1 (5 bases). Germline assignment: CDR1 SQVTM and CDR2 ANQGSEA. This CDR3 has 13 residues. V was cut by 7 bases and J by 7 bases, with 19 bases left in between. In DNA, the CDR3 is TGCAGCGCCGTCGGGCCCAGGGACGGTGGCTACACCTTC. It is translated as CSAVGPRDGGYTF.

This chain connects TRBV2 to TRBJ2-2, with D possibly matching TRBD2 (6 bases). Germline V gene sequence: CDR1 SNHLY, CDR2 FYNNEI. The CDR3 is 14 amino acids. V lost 3 bases and J 4 bases, leaving 9 bases between the germline ends. The CDR3 region is CASSDRDFTGELFF. In nucleotides, the CDR3 is TGTGCCAGCAGTGACCGGGACTTCACCGGGGAGCTGTTTTTT. Looking up the rest from reference TRBV2 and TRBJ2-2 gives the full variable domain: EPEVTQTPSHQVTQMGQEVILRCVPISNHLYFYWYRQILGQKVEFLVSFYNNEISEKSEIFDDQFSVERPDGSNFTLKIRSTKLEDSAMYFCASSDRDFTGELFFGEGSRLTVL.

A single count supports this clone. This chain joins TRBV27 and TRBJ2-3; 7 nucleotides match TRBD2. Trimming cost V 5 bases and J 5 bases; bases outside gene matches: 13. The CDR3 extends over 16 amino acids. Per germline, CDR1 MNHEY and CDR2 SMNVEV (reference sequence). As DNA, the CDR3 is TGTGCCAGCAGTCCCTACGGGCGGGGGAGAATAGATACGCAGTATTTT. This encodes CASSPYGRGRIDTQYF.

J is TRBJ1-5 and V is TRBV23-1, with 7 bases that match TRBD1. TRBV23-1 is marked as an open reading frame, function uncertain. This CDR3 contains 20 residues. V gave up 3 bases and J gave up 0 bases; unmatched junction bases: 17. CDR3 nucleotides: TGCGCCAGCAGTCATTTGGGACAGACCAACCAGGCCTATAGCAATCAGCCCCAGCATTTT. This translates into CASSHLGQTNQAYSNQPQHF.

The sample holds one count of this clone. The chain is built from TRBV7-2 and TRBJ2-1; 8 bases are a match to TRBD1. There are 15 residues in the CDR3. The V gene's germline CDR1 is SGHTA and CDR2 FQGNSA. With 5 bases clipped from V and 8 bases from J, the junction kept 11 bases outside the gene matches. The CDR3 DNA is TGTGCCAGCAGCGGCCCCAGGACAGGGTCACATGAGCAGTTCTTC. Translating it yields CASSGPRTGSHEQFF.

This chain uses TRBV10-1 with TRBJ1-5; D possibly corresponds to TRBD1 (6 bases). Germline V CDR1 and CDR2: WNHNN, SYGVQD (reference sequence). Trimming shortened V by 2 bases and J by 2 bases, and 16 bases separated the two germline ends. The CDR3 contains 17 residues. The CDR3 here is CASSEVAGDGGNQPQHF. The CDR3 nucleotides are TGCGCCAGCAGTGAGGTAGCAGGGGACGGGGGCAATCAGCCCCAGCATTTT.